What follows are 21 T cell receptor beta chains derived from one specimen sequenced in a study of shared clonotypes between healthy human individuals. Data came from immunoSEQ multiplex PCR; TCRdb stores just in-frame clones and leaves some out. Of approximately 2.5 million clones in the sample, around 90% were seen once. Sequenced input: naive CD4+ T cells sorted from blood. Noted subset: CD45RA+ positively selected. The receptors stem from a man aged 18 to 35 in good health.

This chain joins TRBV10-3 and TRBJ2-7; D gene ambiguous. V gave up 0 bases and J gave up 0 bases, with 12 bases separating them. Germline V lookup: CDR1 ENHRY, CDR2 SYGVKD. CDR3 size: 16 residues. CDR3 loop: CAISESNSRHSYEQYF. In DNA, the CDR3 is TGTGCCATCAGTGAGTCGAATAGCAGACACTCCTACGAGCAGTACTTC.

The chain has TRBV10-3 and TRBJ1-5; D is possibly TRBD1 (5 bases). The germline CDR1 and CDR2 sequences are ENHRY and SYGVKD. Deletions cut 11 bases from V and 6 bases from J, with 14 bases between. The CDR3 runs 12 residues. As DNA, the CDR3 is TGTGCCGTCTCAGGGTCTTCTCAGCCCCAGCATTTT. Its protein product is CAVSGSSQPQHF.

The chain is built from TRBV7-6 and TRBJ1-2; D gene uncertain. The CDR3 sequence is 13 residues long. Germline CDR1 is SGHVS and CDR2 is FNYEAQ. Trimming stripped 5 bases from V and 4 bases from J, with 11 bases between. CDR3 DNA sequence: TGTGCCAGCAGCCCCTCAGAGGGCTATGGCTACACCTTC. It encodes CASSPSEGYGYTF.

The chain employs TRBV4-3 and TRBJ1-6; possibly TRBD1 for D (5 bases). CDR1 and CDR2 from the germline V gene are LGHNA and YSLEER. CDR3 length: 13 residues. Trimming took off 3 bases at V and 9 bases at J, with 9 bases between the two ends. The CDR3 is CASSQGRVSPLHF. As DNA, the CDR3 is TGCGCCAGCAGCCAGGGCAGGGTTTCACCCCTCCACTTT.

The genes are TRBV9 and TRBJ2-5; 7 nucleotides agree with TRBD1. The CDR3 has 15 residues. The V gene's germline CDR1 is SGDLS and CDR2 YYNGEE. Trimming at V came to 3 bases and at J to 2 bases, leaving 7 bases not matched to a gene. The DNA of the CDR3 is TGTGCCAGCAGCGGTTCCGGGACAGCACAAGAGACCCAGTACTTC. Its protein product is CASSGSGTAQETQYF.

The chain couples TRBV6-5 to TRBJ1-2; 9 nucleotides match TRBD1. J was trimmed by 4 bases and V by 6 bases; bases with no gene match: 9. The CDR3 consists of 15 residues. Germline V gene data show CDR1 as MNHEY and CDR2 as SVGAGI. CDR3 region: CASSRGQGVAYGYTF. CDR3 nucleotide sequence: TGTGCCAGCAGCCGGGGACAGGGAGTTGCCTATGGCTACACCTTC.

CDR3 nucleotides: TGTGCCAGCAGCTGGGTGTCTAGCGGGAGTGGCGAGACCCAGTACTTC. Protein: CASSWVSSGSGETQYF. The chain uses TRBV5-6 and TRBJ2-5; TRBD2 matches 10 bases. V trimming: 3 bases; J trimming: 5 bases; junction bases outside the gene matches: 10. The germline V gene encodes CDR1 SGHDT and CDR2 YYEEEE. The CDR3 covers 16 residues.

The chain joins TRBV15 to TRBJ2-5; TRBD1 agrees at 8 bases. Germline CDR1 is LNHNV and CDR2 is YYDKDF (reference sequence). The CDR3 has 14 amino acids. The V segment lost 2 bases and the J segment 5 bases; nucleotides outside the gene matches: 4. CDR3 amino acids: CATSRQGAVETQYF. The CDR3 DNA follows: TGTGCCACCAGCAGACAGGGGGCTGTGGAGACCCAGTACTTC.

The chain recombines TRBV10-3 with TRBJ2-7; tentatively, D is TRBD1 (7 bases). Germline V gene data show CDR1 as ENHRY and CDR2 as SYGVKD. The CDR3 consists of 13 residues. V was cut by 6 bases and J by 6 bases, with 15 bases left in between. CDR3 sequence: CAIRGLTGLEQYF. CDR3 DNA sequence: TGTGCCATCAGGGGACTGACAGGGCTCGAGCAGTACTTC.

The chain joins TRBV18 to TRBJ2-3; D is unclear. Trimming shortened V by 4 bases and J by 6 bases, and 14 bases separated the two germline ends. CDR1 is KGHSH, CDR2 LQKENI, per germline. The CDR3 is made up of 14 amino acids. DNA for the CDR3: TGTGCCAGCTCACGATCGACGGTTCCCGATACGCAGTATTTT. It specifies CASSRSTVPDTQYF. The whole variable domain, filled in from reference TRBV18 and TRBJ2-3, reads NAGVMQNPRHLVRRRGQEARLRCSPMKGHSHVYWYRQLPEEGLKFMVYLQKENIIDESGMPKERFSAEFPKEGPSILRIQQVVRGDSAAYFCASSRSTVPDTQYFGPGTRLTVL.

The rearrangement links TRBV19 to TRBJ2-1, with TRBD1 as a possible D gene (6 bases). CDR1 LNHDA and CDR2 SQIVND come from the germline V gene (reference sequence). This CDR3 has 15 residues. Trimming took 0 bases from V and 6 from J, leaving 12 bases between them. CDR3 amino acids: CASSIDLTGFNEQFF. CDR3 nucleotides: TGTGCCAGTAGTATAGATCTCACAGGGTTCAATGAGCAGTTCTTC.

Notes on this clone: One end of the junction fails to match germline, which may point to a read error. This chain joins TRBV7-7 and TRBJ2-5, with 9 bases identical to TRBD2. Germline V gene sequence: CDR1 SSHAT, CDR2 FNYEAQ (reference sequence). The CDR3 covers 15 residues. The CDR3 region has the DNA TGTGCTAGCAGCTTAGGAGCTAGCGGGGCGGGGACCCAGTACTTC. Amino acid sequence: CASSLGASGAGTQYF.

To note about this clone: Other DNA sequences in this sample translate to the same CDR3. The V call is TRBV6-5, the J call TRBJ2-2, with 8 bases that match TRBD1. The V gene end was trimmed by 6 bases and the J gene end by 5 bases; junction bases not matched to a gene: 5. CDR1 is MNHEY and CDR2 is SVGAGI in the germline V gene. The CDR3 spans 14 residues. Written as DNA, the CDR3 is TGTGCCAGCAGCCGGACAGGGAGTACCGGGGAGCTGTTTTTT. This translates into CASSRTGSTGELFF.

J is TRBJ1-3 and V is TRBV6-1, with unresolved D. The CDR3 contains 11 residues. The germline CDR1 and CDR2 sequences are MNHNS and SASEGT. Deletions cut 7 bases from V and 4 bases from J, with 5 bases between. The CDR3: CASIGGNTIYF. The CDR3, as DNA: TGTGCCAGCATCGGGGGAAACACCATATATTTT.

As concerns this clone: This sample includes further DNA sequences coding for the same CDR3. CDR3 region: CASSVEQGNSPLHF. Written as DNA, the CDR3 is TGTGCCAGCAGCGTAGAACAGGGAAATTCACCCCTCCACTTT. The V and J genes are TRBV9 and TRBJ1-6; D is perhaps TRBD1 (6 bases). Germline V gene sequence: CDR1 SGDLS, CDR2 YYNGEE. There are 14 residues in the CDR3. V lost 0 bases to trimming and J lost 7 bases, with 8 bases between them.

The chain combines TRBV5-1 with TRBJ2-7, with D possibly being TRBD1 (6 bases). The V gene's germline CDR1 is SGHRS and CDR2 YFSETQ. The CDR3 runs 15 residues. V lost 1 base, J lost 0 bases, and 11 bases lay in between. The CDR3 loop is CASSLSGQVSYEQYF. The CDR3 coding sequence is TGCGCCAGCAGCTTGTCGGGACAAGTCTCCTACGAGCAGTACTTC.

The chain recombines TRBV10-3 with TRBJ2-7; perhaps D is TRBD1 or TRBD2 (5 bases each). Germline-derived CDR1 and CDR2 are ENHRY and SYGVKD. The CDR3 length is 12 residues. Trimming removed 11 bases at V and 3 bases at J, with 14 bases between. CDR3 nucleotide sequence: TGTGCCTCTGGGGGTGGAATCTACGAGCAGTACTTC. Protein product: CASGGGIYEQYF.

This rearrangement joins TRBV5-1 to TRBJ2-2; possibly TRBD2 for D (6 bases). V dropped 6 bases and J dropped 0 bases, with 15 bases sitting between them. This CDR3 is built from 16 residues. From germline, CDR1 is SGHRS and CDR2 YFSETQ. CDR3 residues: CASNLRGGANTGELFF. For the CDR3, the DNA is TGCGCCAGCAACCTCCGTGGCGGGGCGAACACCGGGGAGCTGTTTTTT.

The chain links TRBV4-1 to TRBJ2-5; a possible D gene is TRBD1 (5 bases). Trimming took off 4 bases at V and 4 bases at J, with 16 bases between the two ends. Germline V gives CDR1 MGHRA, CDR2 YSYEKL. The CDR3 totals 15 residues. Here the CDR3 DNA reads TGCGCCAGCAGCCTATCAACAGGTCTAATAGAGACCCAGTACTTC. As protein: CASSLSTGLIETQYF.

The V and J genes are TRBV10-3 and TRBJ2-3; tentatively, D is TRBD2 (5 bases). The ends were cut back, 4 bases at V and 10 bases at J, with 9 bases in the middle. Germline-derived CDR1 and CDR2 are ENHRY and SYGVKD. The CDR3 length is 11 residues. CDR3: CAISGSGAQYF. In DNA form, the CDR3 reads TGTGCCATCAGTGGGTCCGGGGCGCAGTATTTT.

The chain uses TRBV7-3 and TRBJ2-2; the D call may be TRBD1 or TRBD2 (5 bases each). Trimming removed 6 bases from V and 0 bases from J, with 11 bases in between. In germline, CDR1 is SGHTA, CDR2 FQGTGA. The CDR3 length is 15 residues. CDR3 loop: CASRDGAANTGELFF. CDR3 nucleotides: TGTGCCAGCAGGGACGGGGCAGCGAACACCGGGGAGCTGTTTTTT.